This TCR beta chain is drawn from a study of blood T cell repertoires in COVID-19 (TCRdb year 2020). Background on the whole study: The collaborator samples originated in the United States, Italy and Spain and spanned the acute and convalescent phases of COVID-19. The material from the prospective study consisted of cDNA or gDNA derived from T cells, B-cell-depleted T cells, or PBMCs. The dataset comprised deeply sampled blood TCRbeta repertoires from subjects exposed to, actively infected with, or recovered from COVID-19. A freely available public database, intended as a resource for researchers studying the immune response to SARS-CoV-2, is where the repertoires were released. The samples were drawn from two sources: the first 160 participants of the ongoing ImmuneRACE study, and 1,200 or so subjects contributed by 6 global collaborators. Nearly every sample came with metadata listing a de-identified subject ID, COVID-19 status, age in years and sex. HLA class I and class II types, where available, came from metadata supplied by the sample provider rather than from assay-based typing. The full study reports these points: How much clinical and demographic metadata was included differed by source and by participant, and the metadata was provided uncurated.

TCRbeta CDR3 regions were amplified from genomic DNA using the immunoSEQ Assay, a bias-controlled multiplex PCR. The paper's data handling went like this. The number of nucleated cells in each sample was estimated from the amplification of reference gene primers within the assay. To quantify the absolute abundance of each unique TCRbeta CDR3 rearrangement, sequence reads were collapsed and filtered. For each sample, productive Simpson clonality was calculated as the square root of Simpson's diversity index across productive rearrangements. The clones in this table, taken by TCRdb from immuneACCESS, are in-frame only. Not every clone is retained; where verified, under half of the shortfall comes from an unresolved V gene, and the cause of the rest is unknown. Clone size and the V and J calls come from that table; the DNA yielded D and trimming. The sample table holds about 100,000 clones, of which more than 90% were seen once. Of the sample, over 1.5% falls within the top ten clones.

Note on this clone: Its antigen remains unidentified. No much larger clonotype is one base removed from it; base qualities were not supplied.

Each collaborating institution followed its own protocols to collect whole blood in K2EDTA tubes. For TCRbeta analysis, collaborators shipped samples in one of three forms: frozen whole blood, isolated PBMCs, or DNA extracted from either of those sample types. From the germline V gene, CDR1 is SGHVS and CDR2 is FQNEAQ. Trimming removed 4 bases from V and 9 bases from J; the gene matches leave 9 bases unexplained. The CDR3 numbers 15 residues from cysteine through phenylalanine. Of all the DNA, just the CDR3 is kept, 45 bases in frame from base 1. Recombination linked TRBV7-8 to TRBJ2-2, with 9 bases aligning to TRBD2. The clonotype was recovered from a man aged 55 to 70 with acute or convalescent COVID-19. The sample comprised peripheral blood. The DNA sequence is given as TGTGCCAGCAGCTATAGCGGGAGCGGGTCCTGGGAGCTGTTTTTT. It translates as CASSYSGSGSWELFF.